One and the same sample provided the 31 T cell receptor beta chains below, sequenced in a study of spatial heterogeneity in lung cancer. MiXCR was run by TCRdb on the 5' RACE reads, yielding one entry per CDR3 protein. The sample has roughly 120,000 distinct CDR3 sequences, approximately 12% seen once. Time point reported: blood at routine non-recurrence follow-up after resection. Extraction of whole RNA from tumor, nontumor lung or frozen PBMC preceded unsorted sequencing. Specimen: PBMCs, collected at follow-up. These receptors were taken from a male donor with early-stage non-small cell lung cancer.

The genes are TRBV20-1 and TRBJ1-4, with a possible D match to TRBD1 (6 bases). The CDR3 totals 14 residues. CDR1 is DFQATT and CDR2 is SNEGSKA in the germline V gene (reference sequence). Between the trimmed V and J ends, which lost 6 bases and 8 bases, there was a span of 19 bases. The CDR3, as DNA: TGCAGTGCCGTCCAGGGCAGGGGCGGGGAAAAACTGTTTTTT. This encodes CSAVQGRGGEKLFF.

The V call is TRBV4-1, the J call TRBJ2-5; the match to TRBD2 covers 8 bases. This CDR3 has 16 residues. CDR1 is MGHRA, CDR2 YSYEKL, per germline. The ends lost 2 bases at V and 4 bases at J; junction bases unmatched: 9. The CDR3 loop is CASSQLRGLGAETQYF. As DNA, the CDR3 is TGCGCCAGCAGCCAACTAAGGGGACTAGGGGCAGAGACCCAGTACTTC.

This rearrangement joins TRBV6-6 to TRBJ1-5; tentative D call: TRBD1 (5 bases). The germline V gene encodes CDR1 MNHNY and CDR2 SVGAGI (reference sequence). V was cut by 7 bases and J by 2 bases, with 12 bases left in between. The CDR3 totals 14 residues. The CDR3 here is CASTSGGGNQPQHF. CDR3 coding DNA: TGTGCCAGCACCTCTGGGGGGGGCAATCAGCCCCAGCATTTT.

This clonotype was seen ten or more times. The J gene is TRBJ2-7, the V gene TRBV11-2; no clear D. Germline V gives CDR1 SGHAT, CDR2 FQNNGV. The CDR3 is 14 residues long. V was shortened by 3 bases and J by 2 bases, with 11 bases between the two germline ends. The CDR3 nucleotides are TGTGCCAGCAGCTTGACCCCTAGAGCCTACGAGCAGTACTTC. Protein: CASSLTPRAYEQYF.

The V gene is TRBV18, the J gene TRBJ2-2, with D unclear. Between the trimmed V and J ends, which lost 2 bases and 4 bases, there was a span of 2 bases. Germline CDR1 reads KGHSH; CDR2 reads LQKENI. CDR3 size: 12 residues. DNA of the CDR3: TGTGCCAGCTCACCAATCACCGGGGAGCTGTTTTTT. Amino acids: CASSPITGELFF.

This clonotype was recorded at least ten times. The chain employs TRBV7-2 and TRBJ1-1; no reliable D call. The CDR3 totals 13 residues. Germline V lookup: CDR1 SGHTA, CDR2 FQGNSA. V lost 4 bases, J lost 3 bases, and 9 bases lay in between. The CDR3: CASSYRTDTEAFF. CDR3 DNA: TGTGCCAGCAGCTACCGGACGGACACTGAAGCTTTCTTT.

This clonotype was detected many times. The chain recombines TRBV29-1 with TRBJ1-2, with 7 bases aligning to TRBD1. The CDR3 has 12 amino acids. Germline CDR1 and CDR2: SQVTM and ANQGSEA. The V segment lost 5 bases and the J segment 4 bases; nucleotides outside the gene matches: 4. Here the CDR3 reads CSVSTGPYGYTF. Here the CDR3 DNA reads TGCAGCGTTTCGACAGGGCCCTATGGCTACACCTTC. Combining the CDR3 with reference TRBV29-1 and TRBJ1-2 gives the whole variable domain SAVISQKPSRDICQRGTSLTIQCQVDSQVTMMFWYRQQPGQSLTLIATANQGSEATYESGFVIDKFPISRPNLTFSTLTVSNMSPEDSSIYLCSVSTGPYGYTFGSGTRLTVV.

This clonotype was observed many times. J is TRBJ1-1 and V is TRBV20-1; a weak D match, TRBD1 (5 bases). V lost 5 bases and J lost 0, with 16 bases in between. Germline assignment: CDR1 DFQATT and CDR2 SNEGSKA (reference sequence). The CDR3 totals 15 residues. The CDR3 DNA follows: TGCAGTGCTTGGATCCCTCGGGGGATGAACACTGAAGCTTTCTTT. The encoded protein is CSAWIPRGMNTEAFF.

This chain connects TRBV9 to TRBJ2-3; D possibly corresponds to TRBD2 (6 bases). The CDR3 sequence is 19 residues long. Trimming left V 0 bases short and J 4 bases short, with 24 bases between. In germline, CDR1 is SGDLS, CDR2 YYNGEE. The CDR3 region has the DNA TGTGCCAGCAGCGTAGAGAGGGAGACTGCAGGCCCGGGAGCAGATACGCAGTATTTT. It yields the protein CASSVERETAGPGADTQYF.

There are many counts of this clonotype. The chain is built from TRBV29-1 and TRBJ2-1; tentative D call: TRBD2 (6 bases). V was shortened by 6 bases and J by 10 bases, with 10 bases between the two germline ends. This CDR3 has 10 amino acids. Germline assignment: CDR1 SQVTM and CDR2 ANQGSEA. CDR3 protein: CSVREDEQFF. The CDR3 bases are TGCAGCGTCAGGGAGGACGAGCAGTTCTTC.

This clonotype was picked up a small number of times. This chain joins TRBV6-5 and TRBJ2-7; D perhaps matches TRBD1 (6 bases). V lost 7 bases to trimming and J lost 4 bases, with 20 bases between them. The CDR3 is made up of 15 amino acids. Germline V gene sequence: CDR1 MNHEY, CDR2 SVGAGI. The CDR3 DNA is TGTGCCAGCACTCCTTACGGTGGGGGCGTATACGAGCAGTACTTC. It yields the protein CASTPYGGGVYEQYF.

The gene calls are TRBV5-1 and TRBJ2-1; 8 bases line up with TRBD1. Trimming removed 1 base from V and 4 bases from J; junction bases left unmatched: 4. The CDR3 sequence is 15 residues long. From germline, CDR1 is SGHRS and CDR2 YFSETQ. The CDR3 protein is CASSLRTGPYNEQFF. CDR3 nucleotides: TGCGCCAGCAGCTTGAGGACAGGGCCTTACAATGAGCAGTTCTTC.

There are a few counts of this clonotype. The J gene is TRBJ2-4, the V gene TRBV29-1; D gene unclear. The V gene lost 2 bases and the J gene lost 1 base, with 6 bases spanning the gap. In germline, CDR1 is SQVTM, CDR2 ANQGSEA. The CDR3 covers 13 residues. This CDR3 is CSVEIYAKNIQYF. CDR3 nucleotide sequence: TGCAGCGTTGAAATTTATGCCAAAAACATTCAGTACTTC.

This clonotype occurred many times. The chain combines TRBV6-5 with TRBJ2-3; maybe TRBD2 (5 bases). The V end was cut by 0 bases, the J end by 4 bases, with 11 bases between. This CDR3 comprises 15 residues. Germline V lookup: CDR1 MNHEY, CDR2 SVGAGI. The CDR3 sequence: CASSYSRERADTQYF. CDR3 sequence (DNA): TGTGCCAGCAGTTACTCGAGGGAGAGGGCAGATACGCAGTATTTT.

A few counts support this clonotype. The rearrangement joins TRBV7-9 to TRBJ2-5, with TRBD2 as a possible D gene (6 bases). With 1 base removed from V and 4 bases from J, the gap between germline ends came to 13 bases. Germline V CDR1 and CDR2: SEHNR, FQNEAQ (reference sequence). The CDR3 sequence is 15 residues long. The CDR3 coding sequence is TGTGCCAGCAGCTTAGAGGGCGGGGCGAGAGAGACCCAGTACTTC. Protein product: CASSLEGGARETQYF.

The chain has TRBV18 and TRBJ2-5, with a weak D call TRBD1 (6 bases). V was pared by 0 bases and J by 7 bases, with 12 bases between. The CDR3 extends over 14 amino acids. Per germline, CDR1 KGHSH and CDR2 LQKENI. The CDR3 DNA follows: TGTGCCAGCTCACCACCGTGGACAGTAGGGACCCAGTACTTC. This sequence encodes CASSPPWTVGTQYF.

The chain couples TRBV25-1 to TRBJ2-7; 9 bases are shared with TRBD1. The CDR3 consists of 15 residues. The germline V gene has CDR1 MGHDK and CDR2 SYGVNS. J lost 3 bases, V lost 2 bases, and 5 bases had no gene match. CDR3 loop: CASSERGGQGYEQYF. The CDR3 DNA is TGTGCCAGCAGTGAAAGGGGGGGACAGGGCTACGAGCAGTACTTC.

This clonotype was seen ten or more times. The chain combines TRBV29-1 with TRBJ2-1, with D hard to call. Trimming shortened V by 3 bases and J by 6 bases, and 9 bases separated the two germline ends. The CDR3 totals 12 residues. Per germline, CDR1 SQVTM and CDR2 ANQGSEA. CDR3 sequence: CSVEGDPNEQFF. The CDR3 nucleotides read TGCAGCGTTGAGGGTGACCCCAATGAGCAGTTCTTC.

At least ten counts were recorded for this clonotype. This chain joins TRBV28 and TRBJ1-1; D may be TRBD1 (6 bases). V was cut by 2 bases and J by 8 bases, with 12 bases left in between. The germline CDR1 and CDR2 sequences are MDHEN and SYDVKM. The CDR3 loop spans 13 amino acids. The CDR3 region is CASSLSRGGEAFF. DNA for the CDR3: TGTGCCAGCAGTTTAAGCAGGGGTGGGGAAGCTTTCTTT.

The CDR3 nucleotides read TGTGCCAGCACCCTGGGGAAACAGGGGGAAGCTTTCTTT. Amino acid sequence: CASTLGKQGEAFF. V and J are TRBV12-3 or TRBV12-4 and TRBJ1-1; TRBD1 matches at 7 bases. V lost 7 bases to trimming and J lost 8 bases; unmatched junction nucleotides: 10. The CDR3 length is 13 residues.

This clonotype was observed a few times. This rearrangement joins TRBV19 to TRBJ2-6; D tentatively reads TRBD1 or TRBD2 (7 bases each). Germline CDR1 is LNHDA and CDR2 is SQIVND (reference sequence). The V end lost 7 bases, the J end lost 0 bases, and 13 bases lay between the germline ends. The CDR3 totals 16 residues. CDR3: CASTPGGVSGANVLTF. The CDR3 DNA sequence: TGTGCCAGTACCCCAGGGGGGGTCTCTGGGGCCAACGTCCTGACTTTC.

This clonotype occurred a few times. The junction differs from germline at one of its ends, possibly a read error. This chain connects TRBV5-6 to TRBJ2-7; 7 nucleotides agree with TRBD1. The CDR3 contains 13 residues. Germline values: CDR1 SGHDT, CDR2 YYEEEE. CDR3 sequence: CASSQGQTTYENF. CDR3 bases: TGTGCCAGCAGCCAGGGACAGACGACCTACGAAAACTTC.

CDR3 DNA: TGTGCCAGCAGTTATCAAGATCAGCCCCAGCATTTT. Amino acids: CASSYQDQPQHF. V and J are TRBV6-6 and TRBJ1-5; no clear D. Germline CDR1 is MNHNY and CDR2 is SVGAGI (reference sequence). CDR3 length equals 12 residues. V lost 3 bases and J 5 bases, leaving 5 bases between the germline ends.

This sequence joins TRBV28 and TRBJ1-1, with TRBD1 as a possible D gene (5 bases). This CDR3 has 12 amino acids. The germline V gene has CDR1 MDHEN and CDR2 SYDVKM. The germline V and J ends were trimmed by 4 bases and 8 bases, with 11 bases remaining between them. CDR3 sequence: CASSYRDGEAFF. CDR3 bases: TGTGCCAGCAGTTACCGGGACGGAGAAGCTTTCTTT. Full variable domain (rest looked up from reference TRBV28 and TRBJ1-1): DVKVTQSSRYLVKRTGEKVFLECVQDMDHENMFWYRQDPGLGLRLIYFSYDVKMKEKGDIPEGYSVSREKKERFSLILESASTNQTSMYLCASSYRDGEAFFGQGTRLTVV.

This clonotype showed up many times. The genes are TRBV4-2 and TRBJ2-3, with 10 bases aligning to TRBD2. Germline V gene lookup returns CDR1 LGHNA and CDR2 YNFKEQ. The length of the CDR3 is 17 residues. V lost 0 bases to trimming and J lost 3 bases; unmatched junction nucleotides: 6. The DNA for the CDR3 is TGTGCCAGCAGCCAAGATGTACTAGCGGGGCGAACAGATACGCAGTATTTT. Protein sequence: CASSQDVLAGRTDTQYF.

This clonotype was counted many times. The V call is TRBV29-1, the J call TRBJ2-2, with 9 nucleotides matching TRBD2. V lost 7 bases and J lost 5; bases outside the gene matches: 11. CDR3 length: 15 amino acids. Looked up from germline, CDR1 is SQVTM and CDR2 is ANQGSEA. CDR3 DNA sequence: TGCAGCGCCATGAAGACTAGCGGAGTAACCGGGGAGCTGTTTTTT. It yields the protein CSAMKTSGVTGELFF.

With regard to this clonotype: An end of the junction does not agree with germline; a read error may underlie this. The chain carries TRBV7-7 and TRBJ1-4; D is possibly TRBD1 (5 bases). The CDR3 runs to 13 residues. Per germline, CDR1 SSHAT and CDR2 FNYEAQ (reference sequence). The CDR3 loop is CASSRAYNEKLFF. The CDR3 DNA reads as TGTGCTAGCAGCAGGGCGTATAATGAAAAACTGTTTTTT.

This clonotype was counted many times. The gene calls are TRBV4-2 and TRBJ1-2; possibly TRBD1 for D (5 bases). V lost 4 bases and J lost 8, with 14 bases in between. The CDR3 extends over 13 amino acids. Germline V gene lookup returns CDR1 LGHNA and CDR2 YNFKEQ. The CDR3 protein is CASSPGQSEGYTF. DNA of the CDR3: TGTGCCAGCAGCCCGGGGCAGTCGGAGGGCTACACCTTC.

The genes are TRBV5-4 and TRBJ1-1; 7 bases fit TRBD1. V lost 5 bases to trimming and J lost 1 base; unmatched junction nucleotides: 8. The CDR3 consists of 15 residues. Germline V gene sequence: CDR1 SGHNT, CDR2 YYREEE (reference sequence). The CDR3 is CASRKQGQRNTEAFF. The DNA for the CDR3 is TGTGCCAGCAGGAAACAGGGGCAAAGGAACACTGAAGCTTTCTTT.

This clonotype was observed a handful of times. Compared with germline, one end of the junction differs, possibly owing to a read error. The CDR3 DNA reads TGTGCTAGCAGCTTCGGACGGAACAATCAGCCCCAGCATTTT. This gives the protein CASSFGRNNQPQHF. V gene TRBV7-7 combines with J gene TRBJ1-5; D remains ambiguous. The germline V gene encodes CDR1 SSHAT and CDR2 FNYEAQ (reference sequence). The CDR3 covers 14 residues.

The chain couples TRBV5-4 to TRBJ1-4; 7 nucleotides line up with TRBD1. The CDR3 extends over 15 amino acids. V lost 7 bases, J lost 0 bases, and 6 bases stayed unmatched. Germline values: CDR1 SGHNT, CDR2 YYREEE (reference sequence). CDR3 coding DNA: TGTGCCAGCTCACGACAGGGCCCAACTAATGAAAAACTGTTTTTT. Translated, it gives CASSRQGPTNEKLFF.